This TCR beta chain was identified during a study of T cell changes during pregnancy in multiple sclerosis. Clones were read by immunoSEQ multiplex PCR, and TCRdb kept only the in-frame ones, dropping some. The data contain tens of thousands of clones, roughly 93% of them singletons. This sample comprised CD8+ T cells from peripheral blood mononuclear cells, obtained in the third trimester of pregnancy. This TCR was sampled from a female donor with multiple sclerosis, enrolled in a pregnancy study.

The CDR3 coding sequence is TGTGCCAGCAGGAAAACAGGGGGTTTTCCACCCCTCCACTTT. Protein product: CASRKTGGFPPLHF. The chain recombines TRBV25-1 with TRBJ1-6; TRBD1 matches at 8 bases. Germline CDR1 is MGHDK and CDR2 is SYGVNS. The CDR3 extends over 14 amino acids. V lost 6 bases to trimming and J lost 11 bases; unmatched junction nucleotides: 9.